The clone carrying this T cell receptor (beta chain) was observed a handful of times. This record comes from a study of T-cell reconstitution after alpha-beta-depleted transplantation in children. TCRbeta library construction was performed incorporating unique molecular identifiers. Each CDR3 protein is one row after TCRdb ran MiXCR on the PCR reads. Counted here are 350,000 to 450,000 distinct CDR3 sequences, roughly 20% occurring once; the ten biggest clones make up around 4%. The sequence was collected from a human donor who donated a stem cell graft to a child with acute myeloid leukemia. This sample comprised PBMCs from the stem cell graft donor, obtained from the stem cell graft.

The DNA for the CDR3 is TGTGCCAGCAGGCCAGGCGGTGCCAAAAACATTCAGTACTTC. Translating gives CASRPGGAKNIQYF. V is TRBV28 and J is TRBJ2-4; no reliable D call. Per the germline V gene, CDR1 is MDHEN and CDR2 is SYDVKM. Trimming shortened V by 6 bases and J by 1 base, and 10 bases separated the two germline ends. This CDR3 has 14 amino acids.